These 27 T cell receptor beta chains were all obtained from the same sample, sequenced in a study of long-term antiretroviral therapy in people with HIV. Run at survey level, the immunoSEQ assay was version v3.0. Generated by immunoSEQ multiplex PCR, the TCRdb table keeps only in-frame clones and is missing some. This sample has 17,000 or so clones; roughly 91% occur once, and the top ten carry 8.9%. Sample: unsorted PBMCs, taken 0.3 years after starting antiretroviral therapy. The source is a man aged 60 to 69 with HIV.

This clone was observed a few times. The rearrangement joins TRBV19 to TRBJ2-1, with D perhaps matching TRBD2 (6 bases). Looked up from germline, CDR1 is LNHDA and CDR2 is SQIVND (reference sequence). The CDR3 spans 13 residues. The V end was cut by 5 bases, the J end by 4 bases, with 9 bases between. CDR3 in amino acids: CASSPGLYNEQFF. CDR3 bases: TGTGCCAGTAGTCCGGGACTTTACAATGAGCAGTTCTTC.

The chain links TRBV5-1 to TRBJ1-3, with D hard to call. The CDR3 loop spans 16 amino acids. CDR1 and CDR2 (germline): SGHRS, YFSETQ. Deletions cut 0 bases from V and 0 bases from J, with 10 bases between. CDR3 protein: CASSLGQTFSGNTIYF. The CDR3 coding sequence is TGCGCCAGCAGCTTGGGCCAGACATTCTCTGGAAACACCATATATTTT.

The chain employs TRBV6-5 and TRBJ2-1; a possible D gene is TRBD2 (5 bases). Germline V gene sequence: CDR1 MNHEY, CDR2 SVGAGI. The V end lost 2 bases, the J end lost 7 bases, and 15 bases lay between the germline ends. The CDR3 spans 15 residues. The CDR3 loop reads CASSYQPGSPNEQFF. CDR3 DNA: TGTGCCAGCAGTTACCAGCCGGGGTCGCCGAATGAGCAGTTCTTC.

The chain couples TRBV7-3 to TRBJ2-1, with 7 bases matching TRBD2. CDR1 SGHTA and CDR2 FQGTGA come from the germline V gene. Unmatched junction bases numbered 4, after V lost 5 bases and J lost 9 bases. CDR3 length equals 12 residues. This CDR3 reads CASSGPGGEQFF. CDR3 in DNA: TGTGCCAGCAGCGGCCCGGGGGGTGAGCAGTTCTTC.

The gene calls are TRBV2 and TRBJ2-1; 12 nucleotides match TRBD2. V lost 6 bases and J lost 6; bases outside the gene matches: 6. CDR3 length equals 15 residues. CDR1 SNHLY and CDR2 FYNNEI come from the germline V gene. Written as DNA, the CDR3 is TGTGCCAGCAGCGTGACTAGCGGGGGAAGCAATGAGCAGTTCTTC. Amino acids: CASSVTSGGSNEQFF. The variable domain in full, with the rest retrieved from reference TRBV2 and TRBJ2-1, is EPEVTQTPSHQVTQMGQEVILRCVPISNHLYFYWYRQILGQKVEFLVSFYNNEISEKSEIFDDQFSVERPDGSNFTLKIRSTKLEDSAMYFCASSVTSGGSNEQFFGPGTRLTVL.

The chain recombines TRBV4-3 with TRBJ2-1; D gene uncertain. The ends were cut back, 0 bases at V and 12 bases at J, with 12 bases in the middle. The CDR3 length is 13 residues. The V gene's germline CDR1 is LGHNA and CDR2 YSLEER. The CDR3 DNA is TGCGCCAGCAGCCAAGAGTTACAAATGGGGCAGTTCTTC. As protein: CASSQELQMGQFF.

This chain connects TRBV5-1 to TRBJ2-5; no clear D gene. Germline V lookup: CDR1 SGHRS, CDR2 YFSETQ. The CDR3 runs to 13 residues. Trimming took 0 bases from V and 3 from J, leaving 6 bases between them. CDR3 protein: CASSLALEETQYF. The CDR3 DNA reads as TGCGCCAGCAGCTTGGCGTTAGAAGAGACCCAGTACTTC.

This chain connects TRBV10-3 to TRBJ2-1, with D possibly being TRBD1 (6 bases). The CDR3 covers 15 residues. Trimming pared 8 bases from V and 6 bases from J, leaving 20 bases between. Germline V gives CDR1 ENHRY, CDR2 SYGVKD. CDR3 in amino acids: CAIASPDRIFNEQFF. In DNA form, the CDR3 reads TGTGCCATCGCATCACCCGACAGGATATTCAATGAGCAGTTCTTC.

CDR3 sequence reads: CASSLDGGPFRAQHF. In nucleotides, the CDR3 is TGTGCCAGCAGCCTCGACGGGGGCCCCTTCAGAGCCCAGCATTTT. The chain has TRBV9 and TRBJ1-5; TRBD1 is a possible D gene (6 bases). This CDR3 spans 15 amino acids. The V and J ends lost 4 bases and 11 bases respectively, with 22 bases between them. Germline V gene lookup returns CDR1 SGDLS and CDR2 YYNGEE.

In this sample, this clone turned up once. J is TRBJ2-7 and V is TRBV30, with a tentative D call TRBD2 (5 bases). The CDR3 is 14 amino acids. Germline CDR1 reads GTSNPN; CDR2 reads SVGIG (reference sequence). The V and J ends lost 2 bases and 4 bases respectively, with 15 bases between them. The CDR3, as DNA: TGTGCCTGGAGTAGGCGGGCGTTTATTTACGAGCAGTACTTC. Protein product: CAWSRRAFIYEQYF. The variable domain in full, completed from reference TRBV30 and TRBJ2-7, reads SQTIHQWPATLVQPVGSPLSLECTVEGTSNPNLYWYRQAAGRGLQLLFYSVGIGQISSEVPQNLSASRPQDRQFILSSKKLLLSDSGFYLCAWSRRAFIYEQYFGPGTRLTVT.

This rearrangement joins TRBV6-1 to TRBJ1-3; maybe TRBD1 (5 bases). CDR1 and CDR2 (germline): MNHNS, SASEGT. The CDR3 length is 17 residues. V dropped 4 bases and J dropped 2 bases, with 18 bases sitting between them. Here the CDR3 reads CASSGPGTTFPGNTIYF. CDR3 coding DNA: TGTGCCAGCAGTGGGCCCGGGACTACCTTTCCTGGAAACACCATATATTTT.

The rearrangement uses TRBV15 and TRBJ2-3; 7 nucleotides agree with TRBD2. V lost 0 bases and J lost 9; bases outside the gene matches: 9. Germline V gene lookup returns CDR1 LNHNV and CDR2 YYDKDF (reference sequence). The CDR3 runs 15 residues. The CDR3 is CATSRERRGIGTQYF. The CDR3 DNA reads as TGTGCCACCAGCAGAGAACGGCGGGGGATAGGAACGCAGTATTTT.

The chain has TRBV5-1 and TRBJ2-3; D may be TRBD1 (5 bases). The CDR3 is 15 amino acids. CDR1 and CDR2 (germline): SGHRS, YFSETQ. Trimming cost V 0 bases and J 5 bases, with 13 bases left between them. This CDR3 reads CASSLAPKGIDTQYF. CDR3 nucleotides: TGCGCCAGCAGCTTGGCCCCCAAGGGGATAGATACGCAGTATTTT.

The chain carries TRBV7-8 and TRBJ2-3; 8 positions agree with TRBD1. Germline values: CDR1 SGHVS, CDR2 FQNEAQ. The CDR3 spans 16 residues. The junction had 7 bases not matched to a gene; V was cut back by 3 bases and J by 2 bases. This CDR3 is CASSFTTGEATDTQYF. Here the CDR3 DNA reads TGTGCCAGCAGCTTTACGACAGGGGAAGCCACAGATACGCAGTATTTT.

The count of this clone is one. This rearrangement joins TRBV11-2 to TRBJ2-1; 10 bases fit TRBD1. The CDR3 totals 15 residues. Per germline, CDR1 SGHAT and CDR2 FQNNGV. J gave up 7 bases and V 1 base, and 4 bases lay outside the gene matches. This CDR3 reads CASSLGQGAGNEQFF. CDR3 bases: TGTGCCAGCAGCTTAGGACAGGGGGCGGGGAATGAGCAGTTCTTC. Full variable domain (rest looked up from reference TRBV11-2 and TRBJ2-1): EAGVAQSPRYKIIEKRQSVAFWCNPISGHATLYWYQQILGQGPKLLIQFQNNGVVDDSQLPKDRFSAERLKGVDSTLKIQPAKLEDSAVYLCASSLGQGAGNEQFFGPGTRLTVL.

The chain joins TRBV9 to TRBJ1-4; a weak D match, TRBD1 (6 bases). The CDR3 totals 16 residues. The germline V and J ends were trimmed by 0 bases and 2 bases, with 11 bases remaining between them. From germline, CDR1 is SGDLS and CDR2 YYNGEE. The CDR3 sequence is CASSVAVGGTNEKLFF. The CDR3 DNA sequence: TGTGCCAGCAGCGTAGCTGTCGGGGGCACTAATGAAAAACTGTTTTTT.

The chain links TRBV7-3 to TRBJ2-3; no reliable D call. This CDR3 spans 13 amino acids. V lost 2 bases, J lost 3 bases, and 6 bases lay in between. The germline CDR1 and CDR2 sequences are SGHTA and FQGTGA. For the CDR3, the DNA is TGTGCCAGCAGCTTAGTCTTTACAGATACGCAGTATTTT. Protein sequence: CASSLVFTDTQYF. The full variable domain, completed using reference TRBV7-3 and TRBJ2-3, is GAGVSQTPSNKVTEKGKYVELRCDPISGHTALYWYRQSLGQGPEFLIYFQGTGAADDSGLPNDRFFAVRPEGSVSTLKIQRTERGDSAVYLCASSLVFTDTQYFGPGTRLTVL.

This CDR3 is CASSQDPRWETQYF. CDR3 in DNA: TGTGCCAGCAGCCAAGATCCGAGGTGGGAGACCCAGTACTTC. V gene TRBV14 combines with J gene TRBJ2-5; D uncertain. Trimming shortened V by 0 bases and J by 5 bases, and 10 bases separated the two germline ends. Germline V lookup: CDR1 SGHDN, CDR2 FVKESK. The CDR3 is 14 residues long.

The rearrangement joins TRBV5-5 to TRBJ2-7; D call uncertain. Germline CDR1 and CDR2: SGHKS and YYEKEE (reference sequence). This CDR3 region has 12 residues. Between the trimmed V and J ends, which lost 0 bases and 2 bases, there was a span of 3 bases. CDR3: CASSLDTYEQYF. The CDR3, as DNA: TGTGCCAGCAGCTTGGACACCTACGAGCAGTACTTC.

This CDR3 is CSAPNTGELFF. The CDR3 DNA follows: TGCAGTGCACCGAACACCGGGGAGCTGTTTTTT. The chain is built from TRBV20-1 and TRBJ2-2; the D is unclear. The CDR3 sequence is 11 residues long. Between the trimmed V and J ends, which lost 6 bases and 0 bases, there was a span of 2 bases. Germline lookup yields CDR1 DFQATT and CDR2 SNEGSKA (reference sequence).

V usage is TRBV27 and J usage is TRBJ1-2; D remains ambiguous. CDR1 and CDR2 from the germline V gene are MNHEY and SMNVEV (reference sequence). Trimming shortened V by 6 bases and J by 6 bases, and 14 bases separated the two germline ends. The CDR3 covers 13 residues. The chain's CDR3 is CASRAANLDGYTF. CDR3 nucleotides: TGTGCCAGCAGGGCGGCCAACCTGGATGGCTACACCTTC.

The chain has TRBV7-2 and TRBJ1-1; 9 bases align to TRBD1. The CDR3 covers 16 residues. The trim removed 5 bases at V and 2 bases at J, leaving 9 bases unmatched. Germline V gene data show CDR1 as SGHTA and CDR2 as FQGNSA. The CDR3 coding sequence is TGTGCCAGCAGCCTAATGGGACAGGGAGTAAACACTGAAGCTTTCTTT. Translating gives CASSLMGQGVNTEAFF.

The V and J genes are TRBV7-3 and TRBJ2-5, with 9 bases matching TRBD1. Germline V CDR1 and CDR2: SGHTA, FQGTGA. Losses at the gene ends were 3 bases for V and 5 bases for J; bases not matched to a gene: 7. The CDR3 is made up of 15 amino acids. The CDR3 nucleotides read TGTGCCAGCAGCTTCGGGACAGGGTTAACGGAGACCCAGTACTTC. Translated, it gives CASSFGTGLTETQYF.

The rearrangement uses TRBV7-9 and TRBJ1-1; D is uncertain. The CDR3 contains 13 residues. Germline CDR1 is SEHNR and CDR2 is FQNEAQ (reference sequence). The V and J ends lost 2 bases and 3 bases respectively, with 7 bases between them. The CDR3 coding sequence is TGTGCCAGCAGCTTACAGTCGTACACTGAAGCTTTCTTT. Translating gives CASSLQSYTEAFF.

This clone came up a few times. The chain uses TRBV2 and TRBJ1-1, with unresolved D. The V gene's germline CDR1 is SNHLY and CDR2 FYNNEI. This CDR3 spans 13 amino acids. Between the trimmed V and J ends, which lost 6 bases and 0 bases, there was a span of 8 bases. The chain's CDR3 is CASSGGMNTEAFF. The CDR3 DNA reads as TGTGCCAGCAGCGGAGGCATGAACACTGAAGCTTTCTTT.

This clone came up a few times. CDR3 sequence: CASRAGGQGWEQYF. In DNA form, the CDR3 reads TGTGCCAGCAGAGCCGGGGGGCAAGGCTGGGAGCAGTACTTC. The rearrangement uses TRBV6-5 and TRBJ2-7, with a tentative D call TRBD2 (7 bases). Germline V gene lookup returns CDR1 MNHEY and CDR2 SVGAGI. The CDR3 is 14 residues long. Deletions cut 6 bases from V and 7 bases from J, with 19 bases between.

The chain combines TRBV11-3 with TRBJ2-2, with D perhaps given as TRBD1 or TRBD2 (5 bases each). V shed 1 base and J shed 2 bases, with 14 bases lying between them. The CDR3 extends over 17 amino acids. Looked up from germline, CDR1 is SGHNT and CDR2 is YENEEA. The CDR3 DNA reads TGTGCCAGCAGCTTAGGGCGCGACAGCGGAAACACCGGGGAGCTGTTTTTT. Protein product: CASSLGRDSGNTGELFF.